This T cell receptor beta chain was found in a study of cytomegalovirus exposure and HLA in healthy donors. Study-level information: The study's early data release held roughly 91 million unique TCRs from HLA-typed donors.

The CDR3 loop spans 13 amino acids. The germline V gene encodes CDR1 LNHDA and CDR2 SQIVND (reference sequence). With 3 bases removed from V and 4 bases from J, the gap between germline ends came to 9 bases. Overall study findings and caveats: In a later analysis, most CMV-associated TCR beta chains appeared HLA-restricted. Exclusion applied to some V segments, including TRBV6-2 and TRBV6-3, as they were indistinguishable. Cytomegalovirus association was assigned to about 150 TCR beta chains.

Note on this clone: As yet, its antigen is unknown.

The PCR made use of 60 Vbeta and 13 Jbeta primers. Assay used: immunoSEQ multiplex PCR; TCRdb lists only in-frame clones, some missing. The data contain roughly 70,000 clones, around 78% of them singletons. The origin of this receptor is a man aged 45-65 years in good health and CMV-seronegative. The chain employs TRBV19 and TRBJ1-1; D remains unclear. The specimen sequenced was PBMCs. The CDR3 nucleotides read TGTGCCAGTAGTATTGGCCTCACCACTGAAGCTTTCTTT. It codes for CASSIGLTTEAFF.